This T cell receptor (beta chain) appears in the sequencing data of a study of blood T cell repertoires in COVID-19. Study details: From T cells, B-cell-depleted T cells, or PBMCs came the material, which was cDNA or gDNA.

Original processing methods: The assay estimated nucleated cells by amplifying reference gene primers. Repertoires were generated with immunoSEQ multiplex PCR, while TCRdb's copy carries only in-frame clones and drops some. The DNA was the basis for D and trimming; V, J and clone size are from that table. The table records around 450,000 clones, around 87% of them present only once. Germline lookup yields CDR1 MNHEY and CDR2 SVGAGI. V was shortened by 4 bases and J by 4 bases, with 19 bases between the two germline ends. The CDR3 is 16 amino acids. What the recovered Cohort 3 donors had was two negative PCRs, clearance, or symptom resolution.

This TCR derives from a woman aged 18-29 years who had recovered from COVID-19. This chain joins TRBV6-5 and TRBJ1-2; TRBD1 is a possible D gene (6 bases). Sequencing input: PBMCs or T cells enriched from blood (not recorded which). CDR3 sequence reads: CASSFSLGHNSYGYTF. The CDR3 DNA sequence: TGTGCCAGCAGTTTCTCCCTGGGACACAATTCCTATGGCTACACCTTC.